This is a list of T cell receptor beta chains from one sample in a study of regulatory T cells in long-lasting Graves disease. In TCRdb, the multiplex PCR reads were re-called with MiXCR into one record per CDR3 protein. Found here are approximately 470,000 distinct CDR3 sequences, roughly 17% of them singletons; the top ten hold roughly an eighth. The sample was also reused in another study, on T cells in Graves' hyperthyroidism and ophthalmopathy.

Specimen: peripheral blood mononuclear cells (PBMCs), collected at new diagnosis, from a patient treated with antithyroid drugs. Receptors were obtained from a man aged 35 to 55 with Graves disease. Each CDR3 is given with its conserved first and last residue. A D gene is named only where the DNA matches it firmly. Some rows mark clone size as missing; the rest say once, few, many or name a class of expanded clone.

cdr3_nt | cdr3_aa | j_call | d_call | v_call | clone_size
TGCAGTGCGGAAAGACTAGCGGGAGGAGGGGAGACCCAGTACTTC | CSAERLAGGGETQYF | TRBJ2-5 | TRBD2 | TRBV20-1 | few
TGCAGCGTCGGGGTTGGGGGCGAGCAGTACTTC | CSVGVGGEQYF | TRBJ2-7 | . | TRBV29-1 | .
TGTGCCAGCAGCTTAAGGTCCGGGACTAGCGGGAAGTTCGCGGTATACAATGAGCAGTTCTTC | CASSLRSGTSGKFAVYNEQFF | TRBJ2-1 | TRBD2 | TRBV11-2 | .
TGTGCCAGCAGCGGTTGGAGAGACGGCTCTTCCTATGGCTACACCTTC | CASSGWRDGSSYGYTF | TRBJ1-2 | . | TRBV11-2 | many
TGTGCCAGCAACCCTCGAAGCGGGGAAAATGAGCAGTTCTTC | CASNPRSGENEQFF | TRBJ2-1 | TRBD2 | TRBV12-3/TRBV12-4 | many
TGTGCCAGCAGTTACGACCTACCGACTAGTGGCACAGATACGCAGTATTTT | CASSYDLPTSGTDTQYF | TRBJ2-3 | . | TRBV6-5 | few
TGTGCCTGGAGCGGGATTTACGAGCAGTACTTC | CAWSGIYEQYF | TRBJ2-7 | . | TRBV30 | many
TGTGCCAGCAGTCGCATGGGTATGGCAGATACGCAGTATTTT | CASSRMGMADTQYF | TRBJ2-3 | . | TRBV7-3 | many
TGTGCCAGCAGCTTAGCTGTGGCCTTTGACGAGCAGTACTTC | CASSLAVAFDEQYF | TRBJ2-7 | . | TRBV7-2 | many
TGCAGTGCTAGACCCTATGGGGTGTGGGAGCAGTACTTC | CSARPYGVWEQYF | TRBJ2-7 | . | TRBV20-1 | many
TGTGCCAGCAGCCAAGTTTCAGGGGGGGGTGAAGCTTTCTTT | CASSQVSGGGEAFF | TRBJ1-1 | TRBD1 | TRBV3-1 | many
TGTGCCAGCAGCACAAGGACAGGGGGCTCCGAGCAGTACTTC | CASSTRTGGSEQYF | TRBJ2-7 | TRBD1 | TRBV7-8 | .
TGTGCCAGCAGACGACAGGGGGGGGACAATGAGCAGTTCTTC | CASRRQGGDNEQFF | TRBJ2-1 | TRBD1 | TRBV7-3 | .
TGTGCCAGCATGACCCGAGGGAGGGGAGCTTTCTTT | CASMTRGRGAFF | TRBJ1-1 | . | TRBV6-1 | many
TGTGCCATCCGGGACTCCGTTAACGGGGAGCTGTTTTTT | CAIRDSVNGELFF | TRBJ2-2 | . | TRBV2 | few
TGTGCCAGCAGCTTACTGGGTCAGGCAATTACCTACGAGCAGTACTTC | CASSLLGQAITYEQYF | TRBJ2-7 | . | TRBV11-2 | .
TGTGCCAGCAGACCGAGAGGGAGCATAGGGGGCAATGAGCAGTTCTTC | CASRPRGSIGGNEQFF | TRBJ2-1 | . | TRBV6-1 | many
TGTGCCAGCAGTTACTCAGTGACAGGGTCGTACAATGAGCAGTTCTTC | CASSYSVTGSYNEQFF | TRBJ2-1 | TRBD1 | TRBV13 | .
TGTGCCAGCAGCGTACTAGCGGGTCATTCCGAGCAGTACTTC | CASSVLAGHSEQYF | TRBJ2-7 | TRBD2 | TRBV27 | once
TGTGCCAGCAGTTTGTATGAGGGAGGCAATGGGCAGTTCTTC | CASSLYEGGNGQFF | TRBJ2-1 | . | TRBV28 | .
TGTGCCAGCAGTTTAGTAGGACAGGGTCGCAATGAGCAGTTCTTC | CASSLVGQGRNEQFF | TRBJ2-1 | TRBD1 | TRBV28 | many
TGCAGCGTGGCGAACCAGGGGCGGTATGGAAACACCATATATTTT | CSVANQGRYGNTIYF | TRBJ1-3 | . | TRBV29-1 | .
TGTGCCAGTAAGAGCGACGTCTCCTACAATGAGCAGTTCTTC | CASKSDVSYNEQFF | TRBJ2-1 | . | TRBV19 | many
TGCAGTGCTAGAGATGGGGGGCTAGCGGGACCAACGCAGTATTTT | CSARDGGLAGPTQYF | TRBJ2-3 | TRBD2 | TRBV20-1 | many
TGTGCCTGGAGTGTACATGGACTAGTCTACAATGAGCAGTTCTTC | CAWSVHGLVYNEQFF | TRBJ2-1 | TRBD2 | TRBV30 | .
TGTGCCAGCAGCTTGATCTGGGAGGTTGACACAGATACGCAGTATTTT | CASSLIWEVDTDTQYF | TRBJ2-3 | . | TRBV7-9 | many
TGTGCCAGCAGCTTAGCCGACTACGGCGAGCAGTACTTC | CASSLADYGEQYF | TRBJ2-7 | . | TRBV7-8 | many
TGCAGTGCTAGAGATAGCGGGAGTAGCAATGAGCAGTTCTTC | CSARDSGSSNEQFF | TRBJ2-1 | TRBD2 | TRBV20-1 | .
TGCGCCAGCAGTTCTCAGGGGGCTGTGAGCACCGGGGAGCTGTTTTTT | CASSSQGAVSTGELFF | TRBJ2-2 | TRBD1 | TRBV5-1 | few
TGTGCCAGCCGTGGACGGGTAAATCAGCCCCAGCATTTT | CASRGRVNQPQHF | TRBJ1-5 | . | TRBV12-3/TRBV12-4 | .
TGTGCCAGTAGTCGCGGGAGTGGAGGAGATACGCAGTATTTT | CASSRGSGGDTQYF | TRBJ2-3 | TRBD2 | TRBV19 | .
TGTGCCAGCAGCATCCCCCGGGCCAGCCTGCGTAACTATGGCTACACCTTC | CASSIPRASLRNYGYTF | TRBJ1-2 | . | TRBV28 | many
TGTGCCAGCAGCCTGGGGACCCTCGGGACCCAGTACTTC | CASSLGTLGTQYF | TRBJ2-5 | . | TRBV6-2/TRBV6-3 | many
TGCGCCAGCAGCTTGGCCGGTCAGGGAACTGAAGCTTTCTTT | CASSLAGQGTEAFF | TRBJ1-1 | . | TRBV5-1 | many
TGTGCCAGCAGCGTAGACTGGGGAGAAGGGACTGAAGCTTTCTTT | CASSVDWGEGTEAFF | TRBJ1-1 | . | TRBV9 | few
TGTGCCTGGAGTCCTGGCCAGTTGAACACTGAAGCTTTCTTT | CAWSPGQLNTEAFF | TRBJ1-1 | . | TRBV30 | many
TGCAGTGCTCCCGGACTAGCGGGAGTCATTGGGGGCACCGGGGAGCTGTTTTTT | CSAPGLAGVIGGTGELFF | TRBJ2-2 | TRBD2 | TRBV20-1 | .
TGTGCCAGCAGACATCCGGGGCTGAACACCGGGGAGCTGTTTTTT | CASRHPGLNTGELFF | TRBJ2-2 | . | TRBV2 | few
TGTGCCACCAGTGTCAGCGGGAGGGCGGCAGATACGCAGTATTTT | CATSVSGRAADTQYF | TRBJ2-3 | TRBD2 | TRBV24-1 | few
TGTGCCAGCATGTTAGACTTCTCTGGGGCCAACGTCCTGACTTTC | CASMLDFSGANVLTF | TRBJ2-6 | . | TRBV28 | few
TGTGCCAGCAGTTTAGTGGGATTTTCCTACGAGCAGTACTTC | CASSLVGFSYEQYF | TRBJ2-7 | . | TRBV28 | many